This T cell receptor (beta chain) was observed in a study of blood T cells in healthy people across ages. Trimming stripped 4 bases from V and 7 bases from J, with 14 bases between. Germline lookup yields CDR1 SQVTM and CDR2 ANQGSEA. The CDR3 has 13 amino acids. It was with a sample-barcoded 5' primer and a J-beta primer mix that a second PCR of about 6 to 12 cycles was run. TCRdb reprocessed the 5' RACE reads with MiXCR, giving one entry per CDR3 protein. The repertoire includes 850,000 to 1,000,000 distinct CDR3 sequences, around 46% of them detected once, and about an eighth sits in the top ten. The chain combines TRBV29-1 with TRBJ1-5; TRBD1 is a possible D gene (6 bases). This TCR came from a man aged 30-40 years in good health. The sample was blood. CDR3 bases: TGCAGCGTTGGGCCGGGGGCAGGGCAGCCCCAGCATTTT. As protein: CSVGPGAGQPQHF.